The entry below gives a single T cell receptor (beta chain) sequence along with its context. Its antigen is currently not known. One base away there is no much larger clone; base qualities are not given. V lost 0 bases and J lost 5 bases; the stretch between them is 17 bases long. CDR1 and CDR2 are read off the germline V gene as SGHDT and YYEEEE. The CDR3 runs 16 amino acids, cysteine and phenylalanine included. Only the CDR3 portion is preserved as DNA: 48 bases, with reading frame beginning at the first base. The data are from a study of CD8+ T cells in alopecia areata (dated by TCRdb to the late 2010s). Study-wide context: Treated patients were enrolled in an open-label pilot trial of oral tofacitinib at 5 to 10 mg twice daily for moderate-to-severe alopecia areata. To study T cell clonal expansion in alopecia areata, the researchers applied high-throughput TCRbeta sequencing to both the C3H/HeJ mouse model and human patients. Patients stayed on tofacitinib for 6 to 18 months and then had 6 months of follow-up off drug so that delayed response and recurrence could be assessed. TCRbeta CDR3 regions were amplified by immunoSEQ multiplex PCR using 35 Vbeta forward and 13 Jbeta reverse primers. The RNA source kit depended on sample type: the PAXgene miRNA kit for fixed scalp, the miRNeasy kit for PBMCs, and the RNeasy kit for mouse skin. Human TCRbeta sequencing covered scalp tissue and sorted CD4+ and CD8+ peripheral blood T cells from patchy and totalis/universalis alopecia areata patients and healthy controls. Disease severity in treated patients was measured with the SALT score, which quantifies the percentage of affected scalp surface area. Biopsies were taken from tofacitinib-treated patients at baseline and at 4 and 24 weeks of treatment, and a later scalp biopsy was taken in several of the tofacitinib-treated patients. Scalp clonality was compared across normal scalp (n=4), patchy alopecia areata scalp (n=8), and alopecia totalis/universalis scalp (n=8).

What the time point label conveys for this sample: about 4 weeks on oral tofacitinib. The treatment or condition label corresponds to: oral pan-JAK inhibitor, 5-10 mg twice daily. From alopecia areata patients, peripheral blood was collected along with lesional scalp punch biopsies. PBMCs were isolated by density centrifugation and stained for CD3, CD4 and CD8, and CD4+ and CD8+ T cells were sorted on a FACSAria. Library preparation was by the immunoSEQ multiplex PCR assay. For TCR sequencing, RNA was extracted from every sample and reverse transcribed into cDNA to serve as template. First-strand cDNA was synthesized using SuperScript III with a 2:1 mix of oligo-dT and random hexamers. A synthetic immune receptor repertoire was used to measure amplification bias, and any remaining bias was corrected computationally. The paper's data handling went like this. Raw reads were preprocessed to remove errors, and CDR3 was defined by IMGT conventions from the conserved cysteine to phenylalanine. Clonality was computed by normalizing Shannon entropy by log2 of the number of productive unique TCRs and subtracting the result from 1. Whether each scalp clone was CD4 or CD8 was inferred by checking scalp TCRbeta sequences against the CD4 and CD8 repertoires from sorted blood. Entries here come from immuneACCESS through TCRdb and include only in-frame sequences with V and J called. Some clones fail to appear in such tables; in the studies checked, an unresolved V gene covers under half of the shortfall, and the cause of the remainder is unknown. The V and J calls and the clone size are those of that table, but D and trimming were determined from the DNA. The sample table records 70,000 or so clones; 25% to 35% of these occur just once. Approximately 15% of the sample is taken by the ten largest.

Broader findings and caveats from the paper: With tofacitinib, both scalp clonality and the number of expanded CD8+ clones among the top 100 scalp clones went down significantly. Higher clonality and more expanded CD8+ clones were observed in lesional scalp than in normal scalp, particularly in alopecia totalis/universalis, a finding suggestive of antigenic drive. The treated cohort was small, with a single nonresponder, so links between baseline CD8+ expansion and response need larger studies. Unlike mouse skin, which is dominated by gammadelta T cells, normal human skin has resident alphabeta T cells that are also sequenced, and this complicates analysis of the scalp TCR repertoire. During tofacitinib treatment, many expanded lesional clones stuck around in both scalp and blood, and this persistence may partly explain why relapse happens after treatment is stopped. TCR sequences shared between patients were less clear than in mice, possibly partly because of HLA diversity in the patient population.

Sequencing was performed on CD8+ T cells sorted from blood, taken at week 4, from a patient treated with tofacitinib. The sequence was collected from a human donor with alopecia areata. The receptor chain draws on TRBV5-6 and TRBJ2-5; TRBD2 is a weak D gene call, 5 bases matching. For the CDR3, the sequence is CASSLANGVQRETQYF. The nucleotide sequence is given as TGTGCCAGCAGCTTGGCCAACGGCGTCCAGCGGGAGACCCAGTACTTC.